Detailed here is one T cell receptor (beta chain). This CDR3 is 17 amino acids long. Germline assignment: CDR1 ENHRY and CDR2 SYGVKD. Trimming removed 8 bases from V and 0 bases from J; junction bases left unmatched: 11. Only in-frame clones appear in the TCRdb table, and some are missing; sequencing was by immunoSEQ multiplex PCR. The sample holds approximately 980,000 clones, 76% seen once. The data belong to a study of shared clonotypes between healthy human individuals. Sample: memory CD4+ T cells sorted from blood. The subset denotes: CD45RA-negative fraction. The clonotype was recovered from a man aged 18 to 29 in good health. The gene calls are TRBV10-3 and TRBJ2-1, with TRBD1 matching 9 bases. CDR3 in amino acids: CAIFDDRGSPSYNEQFF. The CDR3 DNA sequence: TGTGCCATCTTCGACGACAGGGGGTCCCCCTCCTACAATGAGCAGTTCTTC.